The entry below gives a single T cell receptor beta chain sequence along with its context. The entry originates in a study of cytomegalovirus exposure and HLA in healthy donors. PCR was performed using 60 Vbeta and 13 Jbeta primers. Profiled with immunoSEQ multiplex PCR; TCRdb holds only in-frame clones, not every one. Of fewer than 250,000 clones listed, about 85% were seen once; the top ten hold about 0.36%. The clonotype was recovered from a male donor in good health and CMV-seropositive. The sequenced sample consisted of PBMCs.

DNA for the CDR3: TGTGCCAGCAGCTTAGAGACAGTCTACGAGCAGTACTTC. Its translation: CASSLETVYEQYF. V gene TRBV7-9 combines with J gene TRBJ2-7, with D tentatively TRBD1 (5 bases). CDR3 size: 13 residues. Trimming left V 1 base short and J 3 bases short, with 7 bases between. In germline, CDR1 is SEHNR, CDR2 FQNEAQ (reference sequence).